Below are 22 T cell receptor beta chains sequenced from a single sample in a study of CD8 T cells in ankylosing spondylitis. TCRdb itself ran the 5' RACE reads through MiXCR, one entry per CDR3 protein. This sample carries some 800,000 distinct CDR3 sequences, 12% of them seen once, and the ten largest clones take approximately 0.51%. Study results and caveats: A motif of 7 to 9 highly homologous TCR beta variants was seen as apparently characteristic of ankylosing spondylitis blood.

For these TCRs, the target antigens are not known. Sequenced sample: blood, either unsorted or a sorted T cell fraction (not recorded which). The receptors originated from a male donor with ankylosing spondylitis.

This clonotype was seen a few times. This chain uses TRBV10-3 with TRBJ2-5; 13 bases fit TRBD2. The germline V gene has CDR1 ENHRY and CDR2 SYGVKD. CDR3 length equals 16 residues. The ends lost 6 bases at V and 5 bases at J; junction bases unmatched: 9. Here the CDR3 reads CAISLGLAGVLETQYF. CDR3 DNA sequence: TGTGCCATCAGCCTCGGACTAGCGGGAGTCCTCGAGACCCAGTACTTC.

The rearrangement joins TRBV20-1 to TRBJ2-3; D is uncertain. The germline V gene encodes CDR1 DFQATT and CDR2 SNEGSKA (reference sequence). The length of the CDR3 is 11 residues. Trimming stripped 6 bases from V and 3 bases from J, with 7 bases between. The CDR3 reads CSARKTDTQYF. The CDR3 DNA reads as TGCAGTGCACGGAAAACAGATACGCAGTATTTT.

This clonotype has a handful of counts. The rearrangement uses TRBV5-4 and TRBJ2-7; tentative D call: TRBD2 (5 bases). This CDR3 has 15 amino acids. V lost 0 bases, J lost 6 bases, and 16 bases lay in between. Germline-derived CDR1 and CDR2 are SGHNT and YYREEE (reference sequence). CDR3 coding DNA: TGTGCCAGCAGCTTGGTGGAGGCCCCGGCGGGCGAGCAGTACTTC. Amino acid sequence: CASSLVEAPAGEQYF. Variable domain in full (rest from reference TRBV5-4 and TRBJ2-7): ETGVTQSPTHLIKTRGQQVTLRCSSQSGHNTVSWYQQALGQGPQFIFQYYREEENGRGNFPPRFSGLQFPNYSSELNVNALELDDSALYLCASSLVEAPAGEQYFGPGTRLTVT.

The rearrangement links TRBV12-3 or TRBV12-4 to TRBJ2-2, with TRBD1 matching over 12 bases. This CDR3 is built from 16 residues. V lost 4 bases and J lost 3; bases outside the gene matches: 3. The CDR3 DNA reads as TGTGCCAGCAGTTCAGGGACAGGGGGCTACACCGGGGAGCTGTTTTTT. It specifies CASSSGTGGYTGELFF.

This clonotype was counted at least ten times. CDR3: CASSYRPSVTEAFF. The CDR3 DNA is TGTGCCAGCAGTTATAGACCGTCGGTGACTGAAGCTTTCTTT. The chain uses TRBV6-5 and TRBJ1-1; D remains unclear. Between the trimmed V and J ends, which lost 3 bases and 5 bases, there was a span of 13 bases. CDR1 is MNHEY, CDR2 SVGAGI, per germline. This CDR3 is 14 amino acids long.

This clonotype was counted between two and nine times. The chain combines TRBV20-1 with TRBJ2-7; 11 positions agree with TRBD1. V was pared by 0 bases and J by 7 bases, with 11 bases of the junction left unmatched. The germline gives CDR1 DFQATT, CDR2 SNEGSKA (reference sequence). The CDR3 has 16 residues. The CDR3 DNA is TGCAGTGCTAGAGATCCCCGAGGACAGGGGGCTGAAGAGCAGTACTTC. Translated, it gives CSARDPRGQGAEEQYF.

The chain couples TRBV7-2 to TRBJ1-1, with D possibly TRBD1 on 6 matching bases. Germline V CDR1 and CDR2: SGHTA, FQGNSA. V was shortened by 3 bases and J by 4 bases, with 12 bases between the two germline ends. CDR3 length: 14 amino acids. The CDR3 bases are TGTGCCAGCAGCTTCACAGGGAGGAGCACTGAAGCTTTCTTT. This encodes CASSFTGRSTEAFF.

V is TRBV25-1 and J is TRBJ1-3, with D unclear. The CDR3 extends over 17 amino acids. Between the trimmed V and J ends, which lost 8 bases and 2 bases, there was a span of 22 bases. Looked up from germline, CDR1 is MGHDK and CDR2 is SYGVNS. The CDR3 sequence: CASREGGGPFTGNTIYF. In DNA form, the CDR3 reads TGTGCCAGCCGCGAAGGCGGCGGGCCGTTTACTGGAAACACCATATATTTT.

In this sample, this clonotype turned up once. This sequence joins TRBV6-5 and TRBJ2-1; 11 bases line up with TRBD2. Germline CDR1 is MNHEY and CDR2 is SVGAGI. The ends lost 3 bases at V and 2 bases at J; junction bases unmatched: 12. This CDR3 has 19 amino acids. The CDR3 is CASSYHGTSGQRPYNEQFF. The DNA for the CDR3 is TGTGCCAGCAGTTATCACGGGACTAGCGGCCAACGGCCCTACAATGAGCAGTTCTTC.

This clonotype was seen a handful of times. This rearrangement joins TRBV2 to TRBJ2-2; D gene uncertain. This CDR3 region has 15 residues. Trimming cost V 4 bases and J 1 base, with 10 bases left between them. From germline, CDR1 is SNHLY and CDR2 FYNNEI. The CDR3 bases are TGTGCCAGCAGTGGGTCGTTGGTGAACACCGGGGAGCTGTTTTTT. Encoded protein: CASSGSLVNTGELFF. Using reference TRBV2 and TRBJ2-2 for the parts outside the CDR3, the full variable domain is EPEVTQTPSHQVTQMGQEVILRCVPISNHLYFYWYRQILGQKVEFLVSFYNNEISEKSEIFDDQFSVERPDGSNFTLKIRSTKLEDSAMYFCASSGSLVNTGELFFGEGSRLTVL.

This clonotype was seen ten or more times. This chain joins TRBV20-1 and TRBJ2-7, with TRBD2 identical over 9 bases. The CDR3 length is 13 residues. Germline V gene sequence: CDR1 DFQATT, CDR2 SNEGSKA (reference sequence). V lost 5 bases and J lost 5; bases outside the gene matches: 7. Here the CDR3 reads CSAGRGRVDEQYF. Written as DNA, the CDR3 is TGCAGTGCTGGTCGCGGGAGGGTGGACGAGCAGTACTTC.

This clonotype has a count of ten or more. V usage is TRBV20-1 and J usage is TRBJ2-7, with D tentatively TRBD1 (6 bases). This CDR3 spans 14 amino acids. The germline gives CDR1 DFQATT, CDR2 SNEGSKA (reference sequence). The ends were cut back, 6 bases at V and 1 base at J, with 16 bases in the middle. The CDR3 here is CSAPLTGISYEQYF. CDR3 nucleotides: TGCAGTGCCCCTCTGACAGGAATATCCTACGAGCAGTACTTC.

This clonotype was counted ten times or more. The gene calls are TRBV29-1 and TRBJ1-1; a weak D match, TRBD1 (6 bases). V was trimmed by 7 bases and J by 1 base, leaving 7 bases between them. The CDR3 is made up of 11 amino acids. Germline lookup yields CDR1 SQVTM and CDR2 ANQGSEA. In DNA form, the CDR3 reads TGCAGCGCACAGGGGAACACTGAAGCTTTCTTT. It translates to CSAQGNTEAFF.

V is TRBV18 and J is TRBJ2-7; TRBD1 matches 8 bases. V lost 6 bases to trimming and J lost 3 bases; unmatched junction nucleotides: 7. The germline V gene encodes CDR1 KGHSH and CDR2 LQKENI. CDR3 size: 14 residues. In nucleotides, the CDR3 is TGTGCCAGCTCGCCGACAGGGACAGGCTACGAGCAGTACTTC. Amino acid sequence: CASSPTGTGYEQYF.

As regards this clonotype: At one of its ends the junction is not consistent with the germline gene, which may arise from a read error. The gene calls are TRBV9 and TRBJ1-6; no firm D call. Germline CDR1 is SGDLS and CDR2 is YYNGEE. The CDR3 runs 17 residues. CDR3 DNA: TGTGCCAGCAGCGTAGGCCAGGACTACTCCTATAATTCACCCCTCGACTTT. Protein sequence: CASSVGQDYSYNSPLDF.

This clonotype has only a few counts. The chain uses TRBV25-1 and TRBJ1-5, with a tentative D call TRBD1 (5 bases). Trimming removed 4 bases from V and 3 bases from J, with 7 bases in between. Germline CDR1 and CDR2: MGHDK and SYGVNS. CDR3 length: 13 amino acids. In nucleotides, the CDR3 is TGTGCCAGCAGTGCAGGGATCAATCAGCCCCAGCATTTT. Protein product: CASSAGINQPQHF. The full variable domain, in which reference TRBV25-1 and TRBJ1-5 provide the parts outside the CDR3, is EADIYQTPRYLVIGTGKKITLECSQTMGHDKMYWYQQDPGMELHLIHYSYGVNSTEKGDLSSESTVSRIRTEHFPLTLESARPSHTSQYLCASSAGINQPQHFGDGTRLSIL.

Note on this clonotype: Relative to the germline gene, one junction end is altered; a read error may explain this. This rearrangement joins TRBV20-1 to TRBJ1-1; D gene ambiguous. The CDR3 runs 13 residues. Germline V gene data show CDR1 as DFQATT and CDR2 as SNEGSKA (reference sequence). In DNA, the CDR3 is TGCAGTGCTAGTGGGTCGGGGAACCCTGAAGCTTTCTTT. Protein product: CSASGSGNPEAFF.

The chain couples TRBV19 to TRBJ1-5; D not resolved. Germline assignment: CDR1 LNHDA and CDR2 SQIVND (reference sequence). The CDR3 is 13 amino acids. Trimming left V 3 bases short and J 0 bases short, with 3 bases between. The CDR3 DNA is TGTGCCAGTAGTATCGCTAGCAATCAGCCCCAGCATTTT. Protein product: CASSIASNQPQHF.

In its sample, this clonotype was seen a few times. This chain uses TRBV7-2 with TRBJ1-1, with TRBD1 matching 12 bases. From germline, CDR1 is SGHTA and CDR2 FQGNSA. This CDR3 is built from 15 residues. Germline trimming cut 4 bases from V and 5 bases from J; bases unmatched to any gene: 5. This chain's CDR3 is CASSWDRGRSTEAFF. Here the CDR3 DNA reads TGTGCCAGCAGCTGGGACAGGGGGCGCAGTACTGAAGCTTTCTTT.

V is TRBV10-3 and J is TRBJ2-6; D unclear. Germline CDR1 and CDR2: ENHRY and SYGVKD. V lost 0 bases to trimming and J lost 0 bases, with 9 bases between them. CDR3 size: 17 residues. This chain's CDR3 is CAISESNPGSGANVLTF. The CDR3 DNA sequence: TGTGCCATCAGTGAGTCGAATCCCGGCTCTGGGGCCAACGTCCTGACTTTC.

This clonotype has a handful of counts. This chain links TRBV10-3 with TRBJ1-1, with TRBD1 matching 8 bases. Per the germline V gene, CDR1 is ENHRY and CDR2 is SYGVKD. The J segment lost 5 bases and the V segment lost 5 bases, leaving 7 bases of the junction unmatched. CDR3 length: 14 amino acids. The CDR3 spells CAISLDRERTEAFF. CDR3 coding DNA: TGTGCCATCAGTCTGGACAGGGAAAGGACTGAAGCTTTCTTT.

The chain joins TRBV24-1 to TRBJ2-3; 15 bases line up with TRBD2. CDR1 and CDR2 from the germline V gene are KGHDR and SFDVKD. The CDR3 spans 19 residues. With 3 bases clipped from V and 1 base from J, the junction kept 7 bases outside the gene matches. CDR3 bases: TGTGCCACCAGTGATCCCGACGGGACTAGCGGGAGGCGCACAGATACGCAGTATTTT. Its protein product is CATSDPDGTSGRRTDTQYF.